Shown below are 24 T cell receptor beta chains from a single sample sequenced in a study of control samples from healthy donors and cancer patients. Profiling relied on immunoSEQ multiplex PCR, and the TCRdb table lists in-frame clones only, not all of them. The sample lists around 93,000 clones, about nine tenths occurring once. Material: blood. All receptors derive from a human donor in good health. The donor label of this sample is uncertain.

The chain joins TRBV18 to TRBJ1-4; D gene ambiguous. The CDR3 loop spans 15 amino acids. The V gene lost 4 bases and the J gene lost 0 bases, with 9 bases spanning the gap. Germline assignment: CDR1 KGHSH and CDR2 LQKENI. The CDR3 DNA reads TGTGCCAGCTCACTGGACCTAGCAACTAATGAAAAACTGTTTTTT. Translating gives CASSLDLATNEKLFF.

The J gene is TRBJ2-1, the V gene TRBV5-1; D tentatively reads TRBD1 or TRBD2 (5 bases each). The CDR3 is made up of 15 amino acids. CDR1 SGHRS and CDR2 YFSETQ come from the germline V gene. V gave up 4 bases and J gave up 2 bases, with 13 bases separating them. CDR3 sequence (DNA): TGCGCCAGCAGCCCTGCCGGGGCGGCCTACAATGAGCAGTTCTTC. Translated, it gives CASSPAGAAYNEQFF. The whole variable domain, remainder taken from reference TRBV5-1 and TRBJ2-1, is KAGVTQTPRYLIKTRGQQVTLSCSPISGHRSVSWYQQTPGQGLQFLFEYFSETQRNKGNFPGRFSGRQFSNSRSEMNVSTLELGDSALYLCASSPAGAAYNEQFFGPGTRLTVL.

The chain employs TRBV2 and TRBJ2-2; D may be TRBD2 (5 bases). V dropped 2 bases and J dropped 7 bases, with 14 bases sitting between them. This CDR3 contains 15 residues. Germline assignment: CDR1 SNHLY and CDR2 FYNNEI. CDR3 nucleotide sequence: TGTGCCAGCAGTGAATATCTGCCGGCGGGCGGGGAGCTGTTTTTT. It yields the protein CASSEYLPAGGELFF.

The rearrangement joins TRBV7-9 to TRBJ2-5, with 10 positions matching TRBD1. The V and J ends lost 5 bases and 5 bases, in that order; junction bases with no gene match: 14. The CDR3 contains 17 residues. Germline CDR1 is SEHNR and CDR2 is FQNEAQ (reference sequence). CDR3 residues: CASSIGRDRGFGETQYF. Written as DNA, the CDR3 is TGTGCCAGCAGCATAGGTCGGGACAGGGGATTTGGGGAGACCCAGTACTTC.

The chain recombines TRBV6-4 with TRBJ1-2, with D possibly TRBD1 on 6 matching bases. The CDR3 is 15 residues long. Germline values: CDR1 MRHNA, CDR2 SNTAGT. The germline V and J ends were trimmed by 4 bases and 12 bases, with 24 bases remaining between them. CDR3 region: CASSGKTKAQRGDTF. The CDR3 DNA is TGTGCCAGCAGTGGTAAGACAAAGGCCCAAAGGGGGGACACCTTC.

V and J are TRBV12-5 and TRBJ2-7; D remains ambiguous. The CDR3 contains 13 residues. Trimming stripped 4 bases from V and 9 bases from J, with 16 bases between. Looked up from germline, CDR1 is LGHNT and CDR2 is FRNRAP. The CDR3 DNA reads as TGTGCTAGTGGTTCGCACCCGCAGTTATCGCAGTACTTC. Amino acid sequence: CASGSHPQLSQYF.

The chain combines TRBV24-1 with TRBJ2-3; 11 nucleotides match TRBD1. This CDR3 has 15 amino acids. V lost 4 bases, J lost 8 bases, and 7 bases stayed unmatched. Germline assignment: CDR1 KGHDR and CDR2 SFDVKD. CDR3 loop: CATSDPGQGVRTQYF. DNA for the CDR3: TGTGCCACCAGTGACCCGGGACAGGGGGTACGTACGCAGTATTTT.

A single count supports this clone. The chain joins TRBV7-8 to TRBJ1-1, with D maybe TRBD1 (6 bases). With 4 bases removed from V and 6 bases from J, the gap between germline ends came to 18 bases. The CDR3 has 15 amino acids. Germline V gene lookup returns CDR1 SGHVS and CDR2 FQNEAQ. The CDR3: CASSSPAVQGAEAFF. CDR3 coding DNA: TGTGCCAGCAGCTCTCCTGCAGTACAGGGAGCTGAAGCTTTCTTT.

The J gene is TRBJ1-1, the V gene TRBV7-2, with D possibly matching TRBD1 (5 bases). The CDR3 runs 16 residues. Germline values: CDR1 SGHTA, CDR2 FQGNSA. V gave up 5 bases and J gave up 8 bases, with 24 bases separating them. The CDR3 protein is CASSRRVAQGTIEAFF. The CDR3 DNA follows: TGTGCCAGCAGCCGGAGGGTGGCGCAGGGCACCATCGAAGCTTTCTTT.

The chain uses TRBV6-5 and TRBJ1-1; weak D call: TRBD1 (6 bases). The CDR3 has 14 residues. The V end lost 7 bases, the J end lost 5 bases, and 17 bases lay between the germline ends. The germline V gene encodes CDR1 MNHEY and CDR2 SVGAGI. The CDR3, as DNA: TGTGCCAGCACCAACTCACCCGGGACAACTGAAGCTTTCTTT. This encodes CASTNSPGTTEAFF.

V usage is TRBV29-1 and J usage is TRBJ2-2; 13 positions match TRBD2. The V gene's germline CDR1 is SQVTM and CDR2 ANQGSEA. The CDR3 runs 15 residues. Unmatched junction bases numbered 4, after V lost 5 bases and J lost 4 bases. The chain's CDR3 is CSVTSGGGGTGELFF. DNA of the CDR3: TGCAGCGTTACTAGCGGGGGGGGAGGCACCGGGGAGCTGTTTTTT.

This clone was seen just once. This chain joins TRBV10-2 and TRBJ1-1; D ambiguous. V dropped 3 bases and J dropped 11 bases, with 13 bases sitting between them. The CDR3 runs to 12 residues. Germline CDR1 reads WSHSY; CDR2 reads SAAADI. The CDR3 sequence is CASSDLNQRAFF. The CDR3 region has the DNA TGCGCCAGCAGTGATCTTAACCAGCGGGCTTTCTTT.

V gene TRBV19 combines with J gene TRBJ1-2, with a tentative D call TRBD1 (6 bases). This CDR3 spans 13 amino acids. V was cut by 5 bases and J by 4 bases, with 11 bases left in between. Germline V gene sequence: CDR1 LNHDA, CDR2 SQIVND (reference sequence). CDR3 coding DNA: TGTGCCAGTAGTTTGACAGGTGTCTATGGCTACACCTTC. This codes for CASSLTGVYGYTF.

The chain employs TRBV19 and TRBJ2-3; 8 nucleotides match TRBD1. J was trimmed by 6 bases and V by 9 bases; bases with no gene match: 11. Germline CDR1 and CDR2: LNHDA and SQIVND (reference sequence). This CDR3 is built from 14 residues. In DNA, the CDR3 is TGTGCCAGCTCAACCCAGGGGGCAACGGATACGCAGTATTTT. This encodes CASSTQGATDTQYF.

This sequence joins TRBV6-5 and TRBJ1-2; D uncertain. The CDR3 runs to 13 residues. Trimming cost V 5 bases and J 8 bases, with 15 bases left between them. Germline loops: CDR1 MNHEY, CDR2 SVGAGI. CDR3 nucleotide sequence: TGTGCCAGCAGTCAAACGGATTTCGACGGCTACACCTTC. Its translation is CASSQTDFDGYTF.

The gene calls are TRBV4-1 and TRBJ1-5, with D unclear. The germline V and J ends were trimmed by 0 bases and 7 bases, with 7 bases remaining between them. Germline CDR1 is MGHRA and CDR2 is YSYEKL. The CDR3 has 13 amino acids. The CDR3 sequence: CASSQDHWQPQHF. The CDR3 DNA is TGCGCCAGCAGCCAAGATCACTGGCAGCCCCAGCATTTT.

The chain has TRBV6-5 and TRBJ1-3; 7 bases are shared with TRBD1. CDR1 MNHEY and CDR2 SVGAGI come from the germline V gene. The length of the CDR3 is 14 residues. Trimming took 2 bases from V and 4 from J; bases not matched to a gene: 2. The CDR3 DNA follows: TGTGCCAGCAGTTACCAGGGGGGAGGAAACACCATATATTTT. Translated: CASSYQGGGNTIYF.

The V gene is TRBV5-5, the J gene TRBJ1-2, with D tentatively TRBD1 (5 bases). The V end was cut by 0 bases, the J end by 0 bases, with 15 bases between. CDR3 length: 17 amino acids. Germline CDR1 is SGHKS and CDR2 is YYEKEE (reference sequence). CDR3 protein: CASSLGTGQYTNYGYTF. CDR3 bases: TGTGCCAGCAGCTTGGGTACAGGACAATATACTAACTATGGCTACACCTTC.

This clone is a singleton in its sample. The chain links TRBV19 to TRBJ2-7, with D maybe TRBD2 (5 bases). The germline V gene encodes CDR1 LNHDA and CDR2 SQIVND (reference sequence). The CDR3 is made up of 13 amino acids. V lost 8 bases and J lost 6, with 17 bases in between. The CDR3 loop reads CASAPGSPGEQYF. CDR3 coding DNA: TGTGCCAGTGCCCCGGGAAGTCCGGGCGAGCAGTACTTC.

The rearrangement links TRBV6-5 to TRBJ1-3; D is possibly TRBD1 (5 bases). There are 13 residues in the CDR3. The germline V gene encodes CDR1 MNHEY and CDR2 SVGAGI. V lost 7 bases, J lost 2 bases, and 9 bases lay in between. CDR3 amino acids: CASTEGPGNTIYF. CDR3 sequence (DNA): TGTGCCAGCACGGAGGGACCTGGAAACACCATATATTTT.

The chain recombines TRBV28 with TRBJ2-7; D remains ambiguous. Germline V gene sequence: CDR1 MDHEN, CDR2 SYDVKM. This CDR3 has 13 residues. V was shortened by 2 bases and J by 2 bases, with 7 bases between the two germline ends. CDR3 coding DNA: TGTGCCAGCAGTTTAAGGGTACCCTACGAGCAGTACTTC. Its translation: CASSLRVPYEQYF. The full variable domain, its missing parts supplied by reference TRBV28 and TRBJ2-7, is DVKVTQSSRYLVKRTGEKVFLECVQDMDHENMFWYRQDPGLGLRLIYFSYDVKMKEKGDIPEGYSVSREKKERFSLILESASTNQTSMYLCASSLRVPYEQYFGPGTRLTVT.

The chain couples TRBV7-6 to TRBJ2-5; D unresolved. The ends were cut back, 3 bases at V and 6 bases at J, with 17 bases in the middle. CDR1 is SGHVS and CDR2 is FNYEAQ in the germline V gene. This CDR3 comprises 15 residues. CDR3 sequence reads: CASSLGREPYQTQYF. CDR3 nucleotide sequence: TGTGCCAGCAGCTTGGGTAGGGAACCCTACCAGACCCAGTACTTC.

CDR3 bases: TGTGCCAGTAGTAGGGTGAACGGGGAGCTGTTTTTT. As protein: CASSRVNGELFF. The chain recombines TRBV19 with TRBJ2-2; D remains unclear. The V gene lost 4 bases and the J gene lost 7 bases, with 7 bases spanning the gap. The CDR3 is made up of 12 amino acids. Germline CDR1 and CDR2: LNHDA and SQIVND (reference sequence). Full variable domain (remainder filled in from reference TRBV19 and TRBJ2-2): DGGITQSPKYLFRKEGQNVTLSCEQNLNHDAMYWYRQDPGQGLRLIYYSQIVNDFQKGDIAEGYSVSREKKESFPLTVTSAQKNPTAFYLCASSRVNGELFFGEGSRLTVL.

The chain joins TRBV7-8 to TRBJ2-7; possible D gene TRBD2, 5 bases. The length of the CDR3 is 15 residues. CDR1 is SGHVS, CDR2 FQNEAQ, per germline. Trimming pared 1 base from V and 3 bases from J, leaving 13 bases between. CDR3 nucleotide sequence: TGTGCCAGCAGCTTAGGTGGTAGTCGGGGCTACGAGCAGTACGTC. It codes for CASSLGGSRGYEQYV.